The 10 T cell receptor beta chains reported below all come from one sample, sequenced in a study of blood T cell repertoires in COVID-19. Data came from immunoSEQ multiplex PCR; TCRdb stores just in-frame clones and leaves some out. The sample shows around 200,000 clones, around 80% of them seen only once. Sequences were obtained from peripheral blood. All receptors derive from a woman older than 75 with active or convalescent COVID-19.

This chain uses TRBV28 with TRBJ1-2, with a weak D call TRBD1 (6 bases). Trimming left V 3 bases short and J 4 bases short, with 12 bases between. The CDR3 contains 14 residues. CDR1 and CDR2 (germline): MDHEN, SYDVKM. The CDR3 coding sequence is TGTGCCAGCAGTTTTTCGGGGGGCTCCTATGGCTACACCTTC. Translating it yields CASSFSGGSYGYTF.

The chain carries TRBV2 and TRBJ2-3; 12 positions agree with TRBD2. V dropped 6 bases and J dropped 4; count of bases not matched to a gene: 20. Germline V gene lookup returns CDR1 SNHLY and CDR2 FYNNEI. The CDR3 runs to 20 residues. Written as DNA, the CDR3 is TGTGCCAGCAGCCAAACACCAACTAGCGGGGGGTTGCTCAGCGCAGATACGCAGTATTTT. Protein sequence: CASSQTPTSGGLLSADTQYF.

The chain has TRBV7-2 and TRBJ1-6; D gene unclear. V gave up 3 bases and J gave up 14 bases, with 14 bases separating them. The CDR3 runs 13 residues. The V gene's germline CDR1 is SGHTA and CDR2 FQGNSA. For the CDR3, the DNA is TGTGCCAGCAGCTTGGCCGATCAAGGAGCCCTCCACTTT. Translating it yields CASSLADQGALHF.

The CDR3 region is CASSRAASGGARVTDTQYF. The CDR3 DNA sequence: TGTGCCAGCAGCCGTGCCGCGAGCGGGGGGGCCCGCGTTACAGATACGCAGTATTTT. V gene TRBV7-9 combines with J gene TRBJ2-3; 10 bases map to TRBD2. The CDR3 covers 19 residues. V was clipped by 5 bases and J by 3 bases; unmatched bases: 17. Germline V CDR1 and CDR2: SEHNR, FQNEAQ (reference sequence).

This clone came up once. J is TRBJ2-1 and V is TRBV7-6; D might be TRBD2 (5 bases). The germline V gene encodes CDR1 SGHVS and CDR2 FNYEAQ. The CDR3 is made up of 18 amino acids. Deletions cut 1 base from V and 0 bases from J, with 16 bases between. Here the CDR3 reads CASSLGTLRLSSYNEQFF. CDR3 sequence (DNA): TGTGCCAGCAGCTTAGGGACTCTGAGGCTTAGCTCCTACAATGAGCAGTTCTTC.

This clone has just one count. The CDR3 coding sequence is TGCGCCAGCAGCAGAAAAACAGGGTTTGGCGACTATGGCTACACCTTC. Encoded protein: CASSRKTGFGDYGYTF. The rearrangement links TRBV5-1 to TRBJ1-2, with D possibly being TRBD1 (6 bases). Trimming left V 4 bases short and J 3 bases short, with 19 bases between. The CDR3 is made up of 16 amino acids. From germline, CDR1 is SGHRS and CDR2 YFSETQ.

The chain joins TRBV10-1 to TRBJ2-7; 8 bases line up with TRBD2. The CDR3 is 15 residues long. Germline V CDR1 and CDR2: WNHNN, SYGVQD (reference sequence). After removal of 0 bases from V and 1 base from J, the junction contained 2 bases not matched to a gene. CDR3 sequence (DNA): TGCGCCAGCAGTGAGTCTACTAGCGGATCCTACGAGCAGTACTTC. Translated, it gives CASSESTSGSYEQYF.

The J gene is TRBJ2-5, the V gene TRBV2, with D possibly matching TRBD2 (6 bases). With 6 bases removed from V and 5 bases from J, the gap between germline ends came to 13 bases. This CDR3 has 13 amino acids. Germline-derived CDR1 and CDR2 are SNHLY and FYNNEI. CDR3 amino acids: CASRPGVDETQYF. DNA for the CDR3: TGTGCCAGCAGGCCGGGGGTAGACGAGACCCAGTACTTC.

The chain carries TRBV10-3 and TRBJ1-2; 7 nucleotides match TRBD1. Germline values: CDR1 ENHRY, CDR2 SYGVKD. The CDR3 contains 13 residues. After removal of 9 bases from V and 5 bases from J, the junction contained 9 bases not matched to a gene. This CDR3 reads CAMTGTPSYGYTF. For the CDR3, the DNA is TGTGCCATGACAGGGACGCCATCTTATGGCTACACCTTC.

The V gene is TRBV7-9, the J gene TRBJ2-2; 8 positions agree with TRBD1. The CDR3 contains 14 residues. V lost 4 bases and J lost 4; bases outside the gene matches: 2. CDR1 SEHNR and CDR2 FQNEAQ come from the germline V gene (reference sequence). DNA of the CDR3: TGTGCCAGCAGCTCTCAGGGGGCCACCGGGGAGCTGTTTTTT. This sequence encodes CASSSQGATGELFF.